The clone carrying this T cell receptor (beta chain) was detected only a few times. This record comes from a study of blood T cell repertoires in COVID-19. In the authors' methods: By means of reference gene primer amplification, nucleated cell counts were estimated. Some clones are missing from TCRdb's copy, which holds only in-frame ones; the method was immunoSEQ multiplex PCR. That table furnishes V, J and clone size, whereas the DNA furnished D and trimming. The table lists roughly 58,000 clones, roughly two thirds of them singletons. This CDR3 contains 13 residues. CDR1 is SQVTM and CDR2 is ANQGSEA in the germline V gene. Trimming left V 3 bases short and J 0 bases short, with 9 bases between.

Sequencing used PBMCs or T cells enriched from blood (not recorded which). This TCR was recovered from a woman in her sixties or seventies who had been exposed to COVID-19. The V call is TRBV29-1, the J call TRBJ2-7; D call uncertain. CDR3 protein: CSVDGQDSYEQYF. In DNA, the CDR3 is TGCAGCGTTGATGGGCAGGACTCCTACGAGCAGTACTTC.